These 18 T cell receptor beta chains share one sample of origin, sequenced in a study of T cells after yellow fever vaccination. TCRdb fed the 5' RACE reads into MiXCR, producing one record per CDR3 protein. Of a few hundred thousand distinct CDR3 sequences in the sample, roughly 3.5% are singletons; the top ten hold roughly a quarter. Source: PBMCs, taken on the day of the yellow fever booster vaccination. Receptors originate from a man younger than 30 who received the YFV17D yellow fever vaccine.

This clonotype was seen only a few times. The rearrangement joins TRBV7-2 to TRBJ1-4, with 8 bases aligning to TRBD1. Germline loops: CDR1 SGHTA, CDR2 FQGNSA. Germline trimming cut 4 bases from V and 7 bases from J; bases unmatched to any gene: 11. The CDR3 loop spans 16 amino acids. CDR3 DNA: TGTGCCAGCAGCTGGAGCTGGGGACAGGCAACTGAAAAACTGTTTTTT. Translating it yields CASSWSWGQATEKLFF.

This clonotype came up many times. This chain links TRBV4-3 with TRBJ2-7; TRBD1 is a possible D gene (5 bases). Germline assignment: CDR1 LGHNA and CDR2 YSLEER. This CDR3 spans 16 amino acids. V shed 0 bases and J shed 1 base, with 13 bases lying between them. CDR3 bases: TGCGCCAGCAGCCAAGAACCCACAGGCCTGTCCTACGAGCAGTACTTC. Its protein is CASSQEPTGLSYEQYF.

This clonotype has a count of ten or more. The chain is built from TRBV5-1 and TRBJ2-1; 9 nucleotides align to TRBD2. CDR1 and CDR2 from the germline V gene are SGHRS and YFSETQ. The CDR3 runs 15 residues. Trimming removed 2 bases from V and 10 bases from J; junction bases left unmatched: 10. The CDR3 nucleotides are TGCGCCAGCAGCTTAAATCCGGGACTAGCAAGCGAGCAGTTCTTC. As protein: CASSLNPGLASEQFF.

This clonotype occurred many times. This chain links TRBV12-3 or TRBV12-4 with TRBJ2-7; D is ambiguous. V was trimmed by 2 bases and J by 3 bases, leaving 8 bases between them. This CDR3 spans 13 amino acids. The CDR3 region has the DNA TGTGCCAGCAGTTTACTGGGGTACTACGAGCAGTACGTC. The encoded protein is CASSLLGYYEQYV.

This clonotype was detected only a few times. The V gene is TRBV20-1, the J gene TRBJ2-3, with D possibly TRBD2 on 5 matching bases. V was cut by 3 bases and J by 0 bases, with 10 bases left in between. The germline V gene has CDR1 DFQATT and CDR2 SNEGSKA (reference sequence). The CDR3 is made up of 14 amino acids. CDR3 residues: CSASRTSSTDTQYF. The CDR3 bases are TGCAGTGCTAGCAGGACTTCGAGCACAGATACGCAGTATTTT.

This clonotype was detected a few times. J is TRBJ2-5 and V is TRBV5-5, with 10 nucleotides matching TRBD2. The germline V gene encodes CDR1 SGHKS and CDR2 YYEKEE (reference sequence). Trimming removed 4 bases from V and 3 bases from J; junction bases left unmatched: 9. The CDR3 runs to 16 residues. The CDR3 DNA reads as TGTGCCAGCAGCGGGCGGACTAGCGGATGGGAAGAGACCCAGTACTTC. It codes for CASSGRTSGWEETQYF.

This clonotype has at least ten counts. The rearrangement joins TRBV7-2 to TRBJ2-4, with D perhaps matching TRBD1 (6 bases). The ends were cut back, 7 bases at V and 8 bases at J, with 18 bases in the middle. CDR1 and CDR2 (germline): SGHTA, FQGNSA. The CDR3 consists of 14 residues. In DNA form, the CDR3 reads TGTGCCAGCACCCTCGAGCCAGGGGCGCACATTCAGTACTTC. Translating gives CASTLEPGAHIQYF.

This clonotype showed up many times. This chain uses TRBV5-1 with TRBJ2-3, with unresolved D. Trimming left V 1 base short and J 0 bases short, with 9 bases between. This CDR3 is built from 15 residues. In germline, CDR1 is SGHRS, CDR2 YFSETQ. The DNA of the CDR3 is TGCGCCAGCAGCTTGCCGCGCGTAAGCACAGATACGCAGTATTTT. Encoded protein: CASSLPRVSTDTQYF.

This clonotype was detected many times. This chain connects TRBV4-3 to TRBJ2-2; 7 bases are a match to TRBD1. This CDR3 is built from 15 residues. The ends lost 6 bases at V and 3 bases at J; junction bases unmatched: 7. The germline V gene encodes CDR1 LGHNA and CDR2 YSLEER. The CDR3 sequence: CASRQGTAYTGELFF. The CDR3, as DNA: TGCGCCAGCAGGCAGGGGACAGCTTACACCGGGGAGCTGTTTTTT.

Many counts were recorded for this clonotype. The V and J genes are TRBV7-6 and TRBJ2-2, with D hard to call. Per the germline V gene, CDR1 is SGHVS and CDR2 is FNYEAQ. Trimming took off 5 bases at V and 3 bases at J, with 16 bases between the two ends. The length of the CDR3 is 16 residues. The CDR3 DNA follows: TGTGCCAGCAGCGCCTCGGACCCGGCCTACACCGGGGAGCTGTTTTTT. This sequence encodes CASSASDPAYTGELFF.

The rearrangement links TRBV4-3 to TRBJ1-2, with D unclear. V gave up 1 base and J gave up 1 base, with 4 bases separating them. CDR3 size: 13 residues. Germline assignment: CDR1 LGHNA and CDR2 YSLEER. CDR3 protein: CASSQGYNYGYTF. CDR3 coding DNA: TGCGCCAGCAGCCAAGGATATAACTATGGCTACACCTTC.

V and J are TRBV28 and TRBJ2-7; no definite D call. The CDR3 extends over 12 amino acids. Germline-derived CDR1 and CDR2 are MDHEN and SYDVKM. The CDR3 sequence: CASSFFDGEQSV. CDR3 nucleotides: TGTGCCAGCAGTTTCTTCGATGGCGAGCAGTCCGTC.

In its sample, this clonotype was seen many times. The V gene is TRBV20-1, the J gene TRBJ2-5; 7 bases line up with TRBD2. From germline, CDR1 is DFQATT and CDR2 SNEGSKA (reference sequence). The CDR3 contains 13 residues. Losses at the gene ends were 3 bases for V and 0 bases for J; bases not matched to a gene: 1. CDR3 coding DNA: TGCAGTGCTAGCGGGGGGAACCAAGAGACCCAGTACTTC. Translated, it gives CSASGGNQETQYF.

Many counts were recorded for this clonotype. V gene TRBV20-1 combines with J gene TRBJ2-4, with D unclear. Trimming took 1 base from V and 5 from J, leaving 3 bases between them. Germline CDR1 and CDR2: DFQATT and SNEGSKA (reference sequence). The CDR3 loop spans 11 amino acids. CDR3 sequence: CSARGENIQYF. In DNA form, the CDR3 reads TGCAGTGCTAGAGGGGAAAACATTCAGTACTTC.

The rearrangement joins TRBV5-1 to TRBJ2-7; D not resolved. The DNA end favors TRBJ2-1, so the J call may be wrong. CDR3 length: 15 residues. CDR1 and CDR2 (germline): SGHRS, YFSETQ. DNA for the CDR3: TGCGCCAGCAGCTTGAGGATAGTACCGGAGTACGAGCAGTTCTTC. This encodes CASSLRIVPEYEQFF.

The rearrangement joins TRBV5-5 to TRBJ2-2, with D tentatively TRBD1 (5 bases). Trimming shortened V by 3 bases and J by 4 bases, and 10 bases separated the two germline ends. The CDR3 runs 14 residues. Germline V gives CDR1 SGHKS, CDR2 YYEKEE (reference sequence). In DNA form, the CDR3 reads TGTGCCAGCAGCTGGTGGGGCCCCACCGGGGAGCTGTTTTTT. This translates into CASSWWGPTGELFF. Filled out from reference TRBV5-5 and TRBJ2-2, the complete variable domain reads DAGVTQSPTHLIKTRGQQVTLRCSPISGHKSVSWYQQVLGQGPQFIFQYYEKEERGRGNFPDRFSARQFPNYSSELNVNALLLGDSALYLCASSWWGPTGELFFGEGSRLTVL.

This clonotype was picked up a small number of times. The J gene is TRBJ2-2, the V gene TRBV29-1; tentative D call: TRBD1 (6 bases). Trimming took 7 bases from V and 1 from J, leaving 19 bases between them. Germline V gene sequence: CDR1 SQVTM, CDR2 ANQGSEA. The CDR3 length is 16 residues. Here the CDR3 DNA reads TGCAGCGCTGGGGGCAGGGGAGCCCTGAACACCGGGGAGCTGTTTTTT. This translates into CSAGGRGALNTGELFF.

This clonotype was picked up many times. This chain connects TRBV18 to TRBJ1-6; possibly TRBD1 for D (6 bases). CDR1 is KGHSH and CDR2 is LQKENI in the germline V gene. This CDR3 contains 16 residues. V was clipped by 5 bases and J by 0 bases, with 11 bases between them. CDR3 amino acids: CASSTPRGSYNSPLHF. The CDR3 nucleotides read TGTGCCAGCTCAACGCCCAGGGGCTCCTATAATTCACCCCTCCACTTT.